This T cell receptor (beta chain) was sequenced in a study of Graves' ophthalmopathy and Graves' hyperthyroidism. Where ophthalmopathy was present, donors had moderate-to-severe activity, CAS ≥3, NOSPECS ≥4 and duration under 3 months. Diagnostic conclusions were grounded in clinical symptoms, serum thyroxine, TRAb, thyroid ultrasound and orbital computed tomography. This CDR3 is built from 11 residues. Germline-derived CDR1 and CDR2 are SQVTM and ANQGSEA. Trimming left V 6 bases short and J 2 bases short, with 6 bases between. Points from the study as a whole: Using 13 signatures, a model distinguished ophthalmopathy from stable hyperthyroidism, reaching about 90% sensitivity and approximately 82% specificity.

This clonotype was counted ten times or more. The target antigen is unknown. From RNA, the CDR3 regions of TCR beta chains were amplified and sequenced. Second-round multiplex PCR came after a first-round RT-PCR that employed HTBI primers. TCRdb reprocessed the multiplex PCR reads via MiXCR and lists one record per CDR3 protein. In the table there are roughly 50,000 distinct CDR3 sequences, approximately 52% of which are singletons. The clonotype comes from an adult woman with Graves' ophthalmopathy. The rearrangement uses TRBV29-1 and TRBJ2-3, with D unclear. Sequenced sample: peripheral blood. The chain's CDR3 is CSVKDTDTQYF. The CDR3 coding sequence is TGCAGCGTAAAGGACACAGATACGCAGTATTTT.